The entry below describes one T cell receptor beta chain. Its antigen is not yet known. No much larger clone is present one base from it, and per-base qualities are unavailable. The CDR3, from cysteine to phenylalanine, totals 14 residues. The DNA shown is the 42-base CDR3, in frame from base 1. CDR1 is given as SGHDT and CDR2 as YYEEEE, both from the germline V gene. V is cut back by 6 bases and J by 3 bases, with 6 bases in the junction unmatched. The time point label on this specimen signifies: baseline before first vaccination. Samples from vaccinated people were obtained from the UK trials COV001 and COV002, which included a single-blind randomized controlled phase 2/3 trial of AZD1222 (ChAdOx1 nCoV-19) in healthy adults. Trial participant PBMC samples were collected at day 0 and day 28 after the second dose for TCRbeta chain sequencing. The CDR3 regions of human TCRbeta chains were analyzed by immunosequencing. Per the source publication's procedure: Repertoire TCRs were matched against a reference library of SARS-CoV-2-specific TCRs generated with the MIRA antigen-specificity platform. Breadth meant the fraction of unique TCRs that were SARS-CoV-2-associated, whereas depth meant the fraction of total T cells that were SARS-CoV-2-associated. Using the MIRA data, every spike-specific TCR was mapped to the spike region that the TCR reacted to and assigned to either a CD4 or a CD8 class. Log10-transformed breadth and depth values were compared by one-way ANOVA with Sidak's multiple comparisons tests. This is the immuneACCESS table as TCRdb keeps it, with only in-frame sequences that have V and J called. A part of the clones is gone; compared with another copy, unresolved V genes explain less than half, and the rest is unexplained. The V and J calls and clone size were taken over from that table, and D and trimming were inferred from the DNA. Recorded for this sample are some 150,000 clones; around nine tenths of them occurred a single time. Around 5.4% of the sample is in the top ten clones.

The data derive from a study of T cell responses to AZD1222 COVID-19 vaccine (dated by TCRdb to the early 2020s). In terms of the full investigation: AZD1222 recipients with second doses at about 4 weeks or about 12 weeks were pooled, because spike-specific TCR depth and breadth did not differ between schedules. Trial participants were enrolled by age into subgroups of 18-55, 56-69 and 70-plus years, and roughly 160, 29 and 62 TCR-sequenced participants, respectively, were included in these subgroups. TCR sequencing covered fewer than 250 trial participants: 200 to 210 given two doses of AZD1222 and approximately 25 given two doses of MenACWY control vaccine.

The investigation overall reported the following: Vaccine-associated CD4 TCRs spanned the whole spike protein, with dominant responses in regions 160-218 and 743-854. Because no samples from the day 14 peak response were available, repertoires could be characterized only after the peak T cell response. Nearly half of unique spike-specific TCRs reportedly recognized epitopes outside regions mutated in the B.1.351 and B.1.1.7 variants. The 56-69-year group was small, and its depth increase did not reach significance, likely because of low power. Participants were mostly white British, with more females than males. The authors suggested clonal diversity may have been underestimated. Conclusions about previously exposed vaccinees were limited because only six AZD1222 recipients were SARS-CoV-2 seropositive at baseline. Spike-specific TCR breadth and depth rose significantly after two AZD1222 doses compared with day 0 and with MenACWY recipients.

This chain is built from TRBV5-6 and TRBJ1-2; TRBD1 fits 9 bases in the junction. Sample: peripheral blood, taken on day 0 of AZD1222 vaccination. The clonotype originates from an adult in good health. The DNA sequence is given as TGTGCCAGCACCCTTACAGGGGGCTACTATGGCTACACCTTC. Its translation is CASTLTGGYYGYTF.